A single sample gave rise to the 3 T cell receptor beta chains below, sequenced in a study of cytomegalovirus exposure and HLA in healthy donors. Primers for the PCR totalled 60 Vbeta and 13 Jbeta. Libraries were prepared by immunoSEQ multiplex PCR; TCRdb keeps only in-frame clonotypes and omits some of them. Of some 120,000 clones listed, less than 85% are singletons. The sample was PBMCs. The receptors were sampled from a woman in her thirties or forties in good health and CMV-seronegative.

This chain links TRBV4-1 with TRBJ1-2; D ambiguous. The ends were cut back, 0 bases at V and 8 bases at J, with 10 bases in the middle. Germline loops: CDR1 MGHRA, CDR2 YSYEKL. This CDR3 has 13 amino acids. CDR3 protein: CASSQDEAAGYTF. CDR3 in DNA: TGCGCCAGCAGCCAAGATGAGGCGGCAGGCTACACCTTC.

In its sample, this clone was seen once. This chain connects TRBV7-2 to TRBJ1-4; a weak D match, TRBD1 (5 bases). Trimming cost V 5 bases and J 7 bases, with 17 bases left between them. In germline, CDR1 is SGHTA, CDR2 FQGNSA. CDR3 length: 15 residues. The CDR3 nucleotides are TGTGCCAGCAGCGTGAGTGGCAGGGTCGGTGAAAAACTGTTTTTT. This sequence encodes CASSVSGRVGEKLFF.

The CDR3 spells CASSRVLAGGRNSYEQYF. CDR3 DNA: TGTGCCAGCAGCCGCGTTCTAGCGGGAGGCCGAAACTCCTACGAGCAGTACTTC. The chain joins TRBV4-2 to TRBJ2-7, with 11 bases that match TRBD2. Germline trimming cut 4 bases from V and 0 bases from J; bases unmatched to any gene: 11. Germline V gene lookup returns CDR1 LGHNA and CDR2 YNFKEQ. The length of the CDR3 is 18 residues.